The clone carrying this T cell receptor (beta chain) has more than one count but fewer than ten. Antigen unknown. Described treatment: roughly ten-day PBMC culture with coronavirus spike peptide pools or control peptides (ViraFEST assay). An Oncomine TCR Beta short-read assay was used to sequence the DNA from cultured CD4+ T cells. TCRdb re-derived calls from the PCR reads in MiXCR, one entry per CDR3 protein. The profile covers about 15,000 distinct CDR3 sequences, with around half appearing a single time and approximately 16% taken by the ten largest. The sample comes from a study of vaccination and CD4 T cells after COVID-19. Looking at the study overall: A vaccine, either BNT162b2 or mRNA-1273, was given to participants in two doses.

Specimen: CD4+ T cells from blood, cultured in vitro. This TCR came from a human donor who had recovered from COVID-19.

The CDR3 region has the DNA TGCAGTGCCCCCTCTCAGCGGGGAGAGACCCAGTACTTC. It codes for CSAPSQRGETQYF. This chain connects TRBV20-1 to TRBJ2-5, with TRBD2 matching over 7 bases. The CDR3 spans 13 residues. Germline V CDR1 and CDR2: DFQATT, SNEGSKA (reference sequence). V lost 6 bases, J lost 4 bases, and 8 bases stayed unmatched.